Listed here are 4 T cell receptor beta chains from one sample, sequenced in a study of CD8+ T cells in alopecia areata. For several patients taking part in the biomarker study, CD4+ cells were further sorted into CD25+CD127- cells. RNA was isolated and reverse transcribed to cDNA, the sequencing template. Repertoires were generated with immunoSEQ multiplex PCR, while TCRdb's copy carries only in-frame clones and drops some. The sample includes 30,000 to 45,000 clones, around 57% of them seen just once. Sequenced: CD4+ Tregs sorted from blood. The receptors come from a human donor with alopecia areata.

This chain links TRBV28 with TRBJ2-7; weak D call: TRBD2 (7 bases). Per the germline V gene, CDR1 is MDHEN and CDR2 is SYDVKM. The CDR3 is made up of 14 amino acids. V was clipped by 6 bases and J by 7 bases, with 19 bases between them. The CDR3 DNA reads as TGTGCCAGCAGGAGGGGAGGGGGAAGGGGAGAGCAGTACTTC. This sequence encodes CASRRGGGRGEQYF. The entire variable domain, with the rest obtained from reference TRBV28 and TRBJ2-7, is as follows: DVKVTQSSRYLVKRTGEKVFLECVQDMDHENMFWYRQDPGLGLRLIYFSYDVKMKEKGDIPEGYSVSREKKERFSLILESASTNQTSMYLCASRRGGGRGEQYFGPGTRLTVT.

This chain joins TRBV4-1 and TRBJ2-7, with 9 bases matching TRBD2. V gave up 4 bases and J gave up 1 base; unmatched junction bases: 5. The CDR3 extends over 15 amino acids. Germline lookup yields CDR1 MGHRA and CDR2 YSYEKL. The CDR3 DNA reads as TGCGCCAGCAGCCTTCGAGCGGGGGGATCCTACGAGCAGTACTTC. Translating it yields CASSLRAGGSYEQYF.

This sequence joins TRBV18 and TRBJ2-1; 9 bases agree with TRBD2. This CDR3 spans 15 amino acids. Germline V gene lookup returns CDR1 KGHSH and CDR2 LQKENI. The V segment lost 6 bases and the J segment 6 bases; nucleotides outside the gene matches: 9. Here the CDR3 reads CASSLRREGGNEQFF. The CDR3 nucleotides are TGTGCCAGCTCCCTACGGCGGGAGGGAGGCAATGAGCAGTTCTTC.

This clone was seen a few times. The chain links TRBV14 to TRBJ2-1; 7 bases are shared with TRBD2. CDR1 is SGHDN and CDR2 is FVKESK in the germline V gene. Germline trimming cut 4 bases from V and 2 bases from J; bases unmatched to any gene: 8. This CDR3 comprises 16 residues. This CDR3 is CASSRGRTIPYNEQFF. The CDR3 DNA reads TGTGCCAGCAGCCGCGGGAGAACGATTCCCTACAATGAGCAGTTCTTC.